The clone carrying this TCR beta chain was recorded at least ten times. The data were obtained in a study of regulatory T cells in long-lasting Graves disease. For the study at large: For under 3 months, newly diagnosed Graves' patients had been taking antithyroid drugs.

V was clipped by 2 bases and J by 10 bases, with 12 bases between them. The CDR3 spans 12 residues. Germline values: CDR1 DFQATT, CDR2 SNEGSKA (reference sequence). Time point described: newly diagnosed GD, antithyroid drugs for less than 3 months. There was RNA extracted from PBMCs, and the TCR library was made from it. Patients were enrolled at an endocrinology department in Xi'an, China. Assembly of TCR beta libraries relied on iRepertoire HTBI primers together with Arm-PCR of CDR3 regions. TCRdb itself ran the multiplex PCR reads through MiXCR, one entry per CDR3 protein. Of about 220,000 distinct CDR3 sequences detected, around a fifth appear once; the ten largest clones hold about 12%. This sample also belongs to another study, concerning T cells in Graves' hyperthyroidism and ophthalmopathy. As that report states: Patients aged 18 to 65 had newly diagnosed hyperthyroidism lasting under 2 months. Blood also contained most expanded thyroid clonotypes above 0.001.

The sample was peripheral blood mononuclear cells (PBMCs), taken at new diagnosis, from a patient treated with antithyroid drugs. This TCR was recovered from a woman aged 25-40 years with Graves disease. The chain has TRBV20-1 and TRBJ2-1, with D unresolved. In nucleotides, the CDR3 is TGCAGTGCTAGAATGGTGGCCCCGGAGCAGTTCTTC. It is translated as CSARMVAPEQFF.